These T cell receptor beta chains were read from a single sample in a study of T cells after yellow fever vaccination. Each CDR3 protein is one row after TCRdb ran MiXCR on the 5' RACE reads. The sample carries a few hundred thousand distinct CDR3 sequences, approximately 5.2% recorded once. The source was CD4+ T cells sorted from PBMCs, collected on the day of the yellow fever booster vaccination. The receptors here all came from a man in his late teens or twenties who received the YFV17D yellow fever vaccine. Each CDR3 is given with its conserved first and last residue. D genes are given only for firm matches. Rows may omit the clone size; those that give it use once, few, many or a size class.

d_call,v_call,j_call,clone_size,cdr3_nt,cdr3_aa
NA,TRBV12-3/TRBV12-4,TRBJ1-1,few,TGTGCCAGCAGTTCGCTGGGCACTGAAGCTTTCTTT,CASSSLGTEAFF
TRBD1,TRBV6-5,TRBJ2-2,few,TGTGCCAGCAGTCTGGACAGGGCGTCGGTCGGGGAGCTGTTTTTT,CASSLDRASVGELFF
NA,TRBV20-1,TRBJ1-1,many,TGCAGTGCTTTGAGGGACATGAACACTGAAGCTTTCTTT,CSALRDMNTEAFF
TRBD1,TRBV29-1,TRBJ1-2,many,TGCAGCGTTGGAGAGGGGGCCACCTATGGCTACACCTTC,CSVGEGATYGYTF
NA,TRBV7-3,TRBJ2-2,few,TGTGCCAGCAGCGCCTTGGGAACCGGGGAGCTGTTTTTT,CASSALGTGELFF
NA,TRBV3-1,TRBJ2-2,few,TGTGCCAGCAGCCAAGATATGGATCGGTACACCGGGGAGCTGTTTTTT,CASSQDMDRYTGELFF
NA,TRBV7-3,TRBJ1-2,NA,TGTGCCAGCAGCTTAGGGCCTCCCTATGGCTACACCTTC,CASSLGPPYGYTF
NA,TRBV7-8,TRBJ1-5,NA,TGTGCCAGCAGCCCCGGGACGTCGAGAAGGCCCCAGCATTTT,CASSPGTSRRPQHF
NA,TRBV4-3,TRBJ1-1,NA,TGCGCCAGCAGCCAAGGTACAGGGCACATGAACACTGAAGCTTTCTTT,CASSQGTGHMNTEAFF
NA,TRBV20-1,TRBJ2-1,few,TGCAGTGCTAGTTACAGCGTCGGGAATGAGCAGTTCTTC,CSASYSVGNEQFF
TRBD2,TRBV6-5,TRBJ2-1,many,TGTGCCAGCAGTTACAAACTAGCGTCGTACAATGAGCAGTTCTTC,CASSYKLASYNEQFF
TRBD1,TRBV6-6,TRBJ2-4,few,TGTGCCAGCAGTTACACACAGGACAGGGGTTTCAACATTCAGTACTTC,CASSYTQDRGFNIQYF
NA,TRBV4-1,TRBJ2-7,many,TGCGCCAGCAGCGGGGGGGCCCTCGAGCAGTACTTC,CASSGGALEQYF
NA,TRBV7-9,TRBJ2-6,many,TGTGCCAGCAGCCAATGGCTCTCTGGGGCCAACGTCCTGACTTTC,CASSQWLSGANVLTF
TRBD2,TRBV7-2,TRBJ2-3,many,TGTGCCAGCAGCTTAGTTGCGGGGGGAACGCAGTATTTT,CASSLVAGGTQYF
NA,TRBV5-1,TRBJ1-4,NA,TGCGCCAGCAGCGAGGGAGCAACTAATGAAAAACTGTTTTTT,CASSEGATNEKLFF
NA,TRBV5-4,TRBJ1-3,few,TGTGCCAGCAGCTTGGACAGCCGGCACTCTGGAAACACCATATATTTT,CASSLDSRHSGNTIYF
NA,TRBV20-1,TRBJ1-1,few,TGCAGTGCTAGGGCACCCCGGGGCCCCCTCTCTGAAGCTTTCTTT,CSARAPRGPLSEAFF
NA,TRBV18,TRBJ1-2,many,TGTGCCAGCTCAGCGGCAAACTCGGATGTAGGCTACACCTTC,CASSAANSDVGYTF
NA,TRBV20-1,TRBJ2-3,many,TGCAGTGCCCCGGGACCCTACACAGATACGCAGTATTTT,CSAPGPYTDTQYF
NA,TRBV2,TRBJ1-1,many,TGTGCCAGCAGTGAAGCTCGGTGGGCTGAAGCTTTCTTT,CASSEARWAEAFF
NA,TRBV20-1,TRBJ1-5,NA,TGCAGTGCCCCGAGGGGGGTAAGGCAGCCCCAGCATTTT,CSAPRGVRQPQHF
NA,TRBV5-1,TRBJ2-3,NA,TGCGCCAGCAGCTCCCTTCCCACAGGGACAGATACGCAGTATTTT,CASSSLPTGTDTQYF
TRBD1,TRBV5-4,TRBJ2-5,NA,TGTGCCAGCAGTTCTTCCGGGACAGCGGAGACCCAGTACTTC,CASSSSGTAETQYF
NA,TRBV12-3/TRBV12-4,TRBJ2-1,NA,TGTGCCAGCAGACAGTTCCCTCGGGGGCCCCCCTACAATGAGCAGTTCTTC,CASRQFPRGPPYNEQFF
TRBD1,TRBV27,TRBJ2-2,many,TGTGCCAGCAGTTCCAGGGGGCGCGGAACCGGGGAGCTGTTTTTT,CASSSRGRGTGELFF
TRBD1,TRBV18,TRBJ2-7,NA,TGTGCCAGCTCTTCCGGGACAGGGGCAACCGAGCAGTACTTC,CASSSGTGATEQYF
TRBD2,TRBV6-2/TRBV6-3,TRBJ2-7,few,TGTGCCAGCACCTTGCTGGGGGGGGGACCCTACGAGCAGTACTTC,CASTLLGGGPYEQYF
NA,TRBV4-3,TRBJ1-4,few,TGCGCCAGCAGCTACCTCGGGCGGGGGAAAGAAAAACTGTTTTTT,CASSYLGRGKEKLFF
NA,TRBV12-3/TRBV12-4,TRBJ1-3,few,TGTGCCAGCAGTCCCTCCCGCTCTGGAAACACCATATATTTT,CASSPSRSGNTIYF
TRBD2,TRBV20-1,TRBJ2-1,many,TGCAGTGCTAGATGGGGGGGAGGTGAGCAGTTCTTC,CSARWGGGEQFF
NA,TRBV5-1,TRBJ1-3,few,TGCGCCAGCAGCCTTGGGACTCAAGGAAACACCATATATTTT,CASSLGTQGNTIYF
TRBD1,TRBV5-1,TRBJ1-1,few,TGCGCCAGCAGCTTGGCCAGGGGGCTCACTGAAGCTTTCTTT,CASSLARGLTEAFF
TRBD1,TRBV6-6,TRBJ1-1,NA,TGTGCCAGCAGTTATGGTCAGGGGGTTGGGACTGAAGCTTTCTTT,CASSYGQGVGTEAFF
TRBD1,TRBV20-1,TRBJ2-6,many,TGCAGTGCGGGGCAGGGGGCTGGGGCCAACGTCCTGACTTTC,CSAGQGAGANVLTF
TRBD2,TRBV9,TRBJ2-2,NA,TGTGCCAGCAGCCTCCGGGGGGACTCTAACACCGGGGAGCTGTTTTTT,CASSLRGDSNTGELFF
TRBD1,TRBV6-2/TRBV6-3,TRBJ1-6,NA,TGTGCCAGCAGTTACCAGGACAGGGACAATTCACCCCTCCACTTT,CASSYQDRDNSPLHF
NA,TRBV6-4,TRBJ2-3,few,TGTGCCAGCAGTGACACGAGCACAGATACGCAGTATTTT,CASSDTSTDTQYF
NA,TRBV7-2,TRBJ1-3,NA,TGTGCCAGCAGCTTAATAGGGGAGGGAAACACCATATATTTT,CASSLIGEGNTIYF
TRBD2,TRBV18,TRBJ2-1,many,TGTGCCAGCTCACCAAATAGCGGGCCAGCCAATGAGCAGTTCTTC,CASSPNSGPANEQFF
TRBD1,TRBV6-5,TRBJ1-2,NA,TGTGCCAGCAGTTACTCGCAGGGGGGTCAGGCCTACACCTTC,CASSYSQGGQAYTF
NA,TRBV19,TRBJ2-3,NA,TGTGCCAGTAACCCATCTCAGGGTGTAACAGATACGCAGTATTTT,CASNPSQGVTDTQYF
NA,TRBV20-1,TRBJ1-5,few,TGCAGTGCTAGGCCCGGGACACATTCGCCCCAGCATTTT,CSARPGTHSPQHF
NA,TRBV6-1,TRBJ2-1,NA,TGTGCCAGCAGTGATGCTGGGACCACCTACAATGAGCAGTTCTTC,CASSDAGTTYNEQFF